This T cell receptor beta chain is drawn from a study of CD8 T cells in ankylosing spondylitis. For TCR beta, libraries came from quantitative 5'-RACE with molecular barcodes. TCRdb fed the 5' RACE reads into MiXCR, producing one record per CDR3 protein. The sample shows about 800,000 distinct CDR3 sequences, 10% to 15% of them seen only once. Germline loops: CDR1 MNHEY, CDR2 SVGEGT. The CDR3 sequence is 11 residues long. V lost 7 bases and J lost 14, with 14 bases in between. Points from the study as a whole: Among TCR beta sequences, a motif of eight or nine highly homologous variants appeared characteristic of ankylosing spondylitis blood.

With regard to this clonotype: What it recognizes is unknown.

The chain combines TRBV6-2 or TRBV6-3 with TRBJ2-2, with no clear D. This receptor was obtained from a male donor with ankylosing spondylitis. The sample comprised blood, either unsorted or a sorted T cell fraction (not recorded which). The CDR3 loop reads CASTLGRKLFF. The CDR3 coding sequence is TGTGCCAGCACCCTCGGACGGAAACTGTTTTTT.